This entry describes one TCR beta chain. The study recruited people aged about 18 to 89 years across about two dozen US areas. Categorization into cohorts depended on clinical history that participants reported. The data derive from a study of blood T cell repertoires in COVID-19. Study-level background: PBMCs, B-cell-depleted T cells, or T cells were the source of the cDNA or gDNA that made up the material.

Original analysis: Amplification from reference gene primers served as the basis for estimated nucleated cell counts. Some clones are missing from TCRdb's copy, which holds only in-frame ones; the method was immunoSEQ multiplex PCR. V and J calls and clone size are copied from that table; D and trimming were computed from the DNA. This table has 490,000 or so clones, less than 90% appearing once. The sample taken for sequencing was PBMCs or T cells enriched from blood (not recorded which). The source is a woman aged 60-75 years who had recovered from COVID-19.

In DNA form, the CDR3 reads TGTGCCAGCAGCAAGGGGCCGGGGGGGCTGGATACGCAGTATTTT. Encoded protein: CASSKGPGGLDTQYF. This rearrangement joins TRBV7-6 to TRBJ2-3, with TRBD2 matching 8 bases. V was pared by 5 bases and J by 6 bases, with 10 bases of the junction left unmatched. This CDR3 is 15 amino acids long. Germline V gives CDR1 SGHVS, CDR2 FNYEAQ.